Sequencing of this T cell receptor beta chain was carried out in a study of blood T cells in healthy people across ages. Background on the study: Template switching picked up about one barcoded beta molecule for each two T cells.

Then a second PCR, running roughly 7 to 11 cycles, was carried out with a sample-barcoded 5' primer and a J-beta primer mix. TCRdb re-called the 5' RACE reads through MiXCR, storing one row per CDR3 protein. The profile covers approximately 760,000 distinct CDR3 sequences, with around a quarter appearing a single time and 9.4% taken by the ten largest. The CDR3 length is 13 residues. Germline CDR1 and CDR2: KGHSH and LQKENI. V lost 3 bases to trimming and J lost 5 bases; unmatched junction nucleotides: 2. The data also belong to a second study, concerning T cells of mothers and their children. That paper adds: Study donors consisted of a few healthy Caucasian mothers and their six children. cDNA was synthesized from all extracted RNA at about 1.5 ug per reaction. Compared with unrelated pairs, related mother-child pairs had slightly higher, non-significant overlap.

The sequenced sample consisted of blood. This sequence joins TRBV18 and TRBJ2-3; TRBD2 matches at 7 bases. This clonotype originated in a boy younger than 18 in good health. CDR3 amino acids: CASSPSGVDTQYF. As DNA, the CDR3 is TGTGCCAGCTCACCGAGCGGGGTAGATACGCAGTATTTT.